This T cell receptor beta chain appears in the sequencing data of a study of blood T cell repertoires in COVID-19 (dated by TCRdb to about 2020). Describing the broader study: Samples covering the acute and convalescent phases of COVID-19 were provided by collaborators in the United States, Italy and Spain. The prospective study material was composed of cDNA or gDNA derived from T cells, B-cell-depleted T cells, or PBMCs. The dataset comprised deeply sampled blood TCRbeta repertoires from subjects exposed to, actively infected with, or recovered from COVID-19. The repertoires were released in a freely available public database meant as a resource for research on the immune response to SARS-CoV-2. Samples came from the ongoing ImmuneRACE study (first 160 participants) plus 1,254 subjects from 6 global collaborators. A de-identified subject ID, COVID-19 status, age in years and sex were almost always included in the sample metadata. Where HLA class I and class II types were available, the types were taken from metadata supplied by the sample provider, not from assay-based typing. Overall study results and their limits: How much clinical and demographic metadata was included differed by source and by participant, and the metadata was provided uncurated.

The immunoSEQ Assay, a bias-controlled multiplex PCR, was used to amplify TCRbeta CDR3 regions from genomic DNA. The authors' pipeline ran thus. The number of nucleated cells in each sample was estimated by amplification of reference gene primers within the assay. To quantify the absolute abundance of each unique TCRbeta CDR3 rearrangement, sequence reads were collapsed and filtered. For each sample, productive Simpson clonality was calculated as the square root of Simpson's diversity index across productive rearrangements. Not all clones reach the TCRdb copy of this immuneACCESS table, which keeps in-frame sequences only. Checked studies attribute under half of the gap to unresolved V genes and leave the rest unexplained. V, J and clone size are those of that table, while D and trimming were read from the DNA. Counted in this sample were under 200,000 clones; more than 75% of them appeared once. 6.5% to 8.5% of the sample is taken by the ten largest.

Turning to this clone: No antigen is known for it. The sample holds no much larger clone one base away, and base qualities are not on file.

In the prospective study, participants were roughly 18 to 100 years old, resided in 25 or so geographic areas of the United States, and were enrolled through a virtual design. To assign participants to cohorts, the prospective study relied on clinical history that participants themselves reported in a screening survey and a study questionnaire. Recovered participants in ImmuneRACE Cohort 3 were defined as having two consecutive negative NP/OP PCR tests, clearance from a healthcare professional, or resolution of symptoms. Each participant in the prospective study had whole blood, serum and a nasopharyngeal or oropharyngeal swab collected by mobile phlebotomists. Over a 2-month period, participants in the prospective study had the option of providing additional blood draws and questionnaires. Blood samples from the prospective study were shipped frozen or at room temperature prior to DNA extraction.

The CDR3 holds 11 amino acids from the cysteine to the phenylalanine. CDR3 DNA only is kept here, 33 bases in frame from base 1. Trimmed from V: 4 bases; trimmed from J: 8 bases; junction bases lacking a gene match: 4. The CDR1 and CDR2 encoded by the germline V gene are SQVTM and ANQGSEA. The V and J genes are TRBV29-1 and TRBJ1-2, with 7 bases in between that match TRBD1. The sequence was obtained from a woman in her forties or fifties who had recovered from COVID-19. Source material: PBMCs or T cells enriched from blood (not recorded which). For the CDR3, the sequence is CSVAPGQGYTF. In nucleotide form, the sequence is TGCAGCGTTGCACCGGGACAGGGCTACACCTTC.